This TCR beta chain emerged from a study of control samples from healthy donors and cancer patients. Sequencing used immunoSEQ multiplex PCR; TCRdb keeps in-frame clones, though not all of them. The sample lists approximately 97,000 clones; around 92% were seen once. The V end was cut by 1 base, the J end by 5 bases, with 6 bases between. This CDR3 comprises 12 residues. Germline CDR1 SGHNT, CDR2 YYREEE (reference sequence). Sample: blood. The origin of this receptor is a woman between 18 and 30 years old in good health. V usage is TRBV5-4 and J usage is TRBJ2-5, with D possibly being TRBD2 (5 bases). This CDR3 is CASSLPGETQYF. The CDR3 DNA reads as TGTGCCAGCAGCTTGCCGGGGGAGACCCAGTACTTC.